Listed below are T cell receptor beta chains from one sample, sequenced in a study of CD8+ T cells in alopecia areata. Here immunoSEQ multiplex PCR was the method, and the copy in TCRdb shows in-frame clones only, minus some. This sample carries about 210,000 clones, approximately 72% of them seen once, and the ten largest clones take roughly 1.2%. The sample in question was CD4+ T cells sorted from blood, obtained between weeks 43 and 45, from a patient treated with tofacitinib. The receptors stem from a human donor with alopecia areata. The CDR3 runs from the conserved cysteine through the conserved F or W. The D gene is left open where the match is weak. The size field is filled for only some rows; it gives once, few, many or a size class.

J gene: TRBJ2-3; D gene: TRBD1; V gene: TRBV29-1; clone size: NA; CDR3 DNA: TGCAGCGTCACCGGGACAGGGGCGAGAGATACGCAGTATTTT; CDR3 protein: CSVTGTGARDTQYF
J gene: TRBJ2-7; D gene: NA; V gene: TRBV7-2; clone size: NA; CDR3 DNA: TGTGCCAGCAGCTCAGGAAACGGGCGATACGAGCAGTACTTC; CDR3 protein: CASSSGNGRYEQYF
J gene: TRBJ1-4; D gene: NA; V gene: TRBV5-6; clone size: few; CDR3 DNA: TGTGCCAGCAGCTTGGCTGCGAGCCCGAGGGGAAAACTGTTTTTT; CDR3 protein: CASSLAASPRGKLFF
J gene: TRBJ1-5; D gene: NA; V gene: TRBV7-2; clone size: few; CDR3 DNA: TGTGCCAGCAGCTCTCAGGGGCTCCCCCAGCATTTT; CDR3 protein: CASSSQGLPQHF
J gene: TRBJ1-2; D gene: NA; V gene: TRBV6-1; clone size: NA; CDR3 DNA: TGTGCCAGCAGAGCGGCAGGGACTAACTATGGCTACACCTTC; CDR3 protein: CASRAAGTNYGYTF
J gene: TRBJ2-3; D gene: NA; V gene: TRBV18; clone size: NA; CDR3 DNA: TGTGCCAGCTCACCACCGTCTCAACGCACAGATACGCAGTATTTT; CDR3 protein: CASSPPSQRTDTQYF
J gene: TRBJ1-1; D gene: NA; V gene: TRBV7-2; clone size: NA; CDR3 DNA: TGTGCCAGCAGCCTAAACACTGAAGCTTTCTTT; CDR3 protein: CASSLNTEAFF
J gene: TRBJ1-2; D gene: TRBD1; V gene: TRBV6-1; clone size: NA; CDR3 DNA: TGTGCCAGCAGTGCCCGGGACAGGGGTGGAGGCTACACCTTC; CDR3 protein: CASSARDRGGGYTF
J gene: TRBJ1-2; D gene: NA; V gene: TRBV5-1; clone size: NA; CDR3 DNA: TGCGCCAGCAGCCAAGATGACAGCTACTATGGCTACACCTTC; CDR3 protein: CASSQDDSYYGYTF
J gene: TRBJ1-1; D gene: TRBD1; V gene: TRBV30; clone size: NA; CDR3 DNA: TGTGCCTGGAGGTACGGACAGGATAGTCCCCAAGCTTTCTTT; CDR3 protein: CAWRYGQDSPQAFF
J gene: TRBJ1-2; D gene: NA; V gene: TRBV2; clone size: NA; CDR3 DNA: TGTGCCAGCAGTGAAGAATTTTCCGGGACTGCTGATGGCTACACCTTC; CDR3 protein: CASSEEFSGTADGYTF
J gene: TRBJ1-5; D gene: NA; V gene: TRBV7-8; clone size: NA; CDR3 DNA: TGTGCCAGCAGCCCCCGCAGCAGCAATCAGCCCCAGCATTTT; CDR3 protein: CASSPRSSNQPQHF
J gene: TRBJ1-6; D gene: NA; V gene: TRBV30; clone size: NA; CDR3 DNA: TGTGCCTGGAGCGCCCCGGGCAGCCATTCACCCCTCCACTTT; CDR3 protein: CAWSAPGSHSPLHF
J gene: TRBJ2-7; D gene: NA; V gene: TRBV4-1; clone size: once; CDR3 DNA: TGCGCCAGCAGCCAAGATATCGTGTCCAGCTCCTACGAGCAGTACTTC; CDR3 protein: CASSQDIVSSSYEQYF
J gene: TRBJ1-1; D gene: NA; V gene: TRBV7-2; clone size: few; CDR3 DNA: TGTGCCAGCAGCTTGGGGGGCTTTATGAACACTGAAGCTTTCTTT; CDR3 protein: CASSLGGFMNTEAFF
J gene: TRBJ2-4; D gene: NA; V gene: TRBV4-3; clone size: NA; CDR3 DNA: TGCGCCAGCAGCCAAGACTTCGGAGGAACCAAAAACATTCAGTACTTC; CDR3 protein: CASSQDFGGTKNIQYF
J gene: TRBJ2-5; D gene: NA; V gene: TRBV27; clone size: NA; CDR3 DNA: TGTGCCAGCAGGCCTGGGTTGGGGGAGACCCAGTACTTC; CDR3 protein: CASRPGLGETQYF
J gene: TRBJ2-3; D gene: NA; V gene: TRBV30; clone size: NA; CDR3 DNA: TGTGCCTGGAGTCCCGGACAGAACACAGATACGCAGTATTTT; CDR3 protein: CAWSPGQNTDTQYF
J gene: TRBJ2-5; D gene: NA; V gene: TRBV7-2; clone size: few; CDR3 DNA: TGTGCCAGCAGCAACAGGGTTAGAGAGACCCAGTACTTC; CDR3 protein: CASSNRVRETQYF
J gene: TRBJ1-1; D gene: NA; V gene: TRBV29-1; clone size: once; CDR3 DNA: TGCAGCGTTGAAGTTCCCTTACTTAGGGAAGCTTTCTTT; CDR3 protein: CSVEVPLLREAFF
J gene: TRBJ1-2; D gene: NA; V gene: TRBV25-1; clone size: once; CDR3 DNA: TGTGCCAGCAGTGATCCCGGCGATGTCTCTTACTATGGCTACACCTTC; CDR3 protein: CASSDPGDVSYYGYTF
J gene: TRBJ1-2; D gene: TRBD1; V gene: TRBV28; clone size: NA; CDR3 DNA: TGTGCCAGCAGTCTCCTCGACAGGGTCGCAACCTTC; CDR3 protein: CASSLLDRVATF
J gene: TRBJ1-1; D gene: TRBD1; V gene: TRBV18; clone size: NA; CDR3 DNA: TGTGCCAGCTCACCATTTACAGGGGGATTTGGCACTGAAGCTTTCTTT; CDR3 protein: CASSPFTGGFGTEAFF
J gene: TRBJ1-1; D gene: TRBD1; V gene: TRBV29-1; clone size: NA; CDR3 DNA: TGCAGCGCCGGACCTGGGGCAGGGGGCGAAGCTTTCTTT; CDR3 protein: CSAGPGAGGEAFF
J gene: TRBJ2-6; D gene: TRBD1; V gene: TRBV25-1; clone size: NA; CDR3 DNA: TGTGCCAGCACCCCGACAGGGGGCCTCTCTGGGGCCAACGTCCTGACTTTC; CDR3 protein: CASTPTGGLSGANVLTF
J gene: TRBJ2-7; D gene: NA; V gene: TRBV19; clone size: few; CDR3 DNA: TGTGCCAGTAGTTCCCTCGAAGGGCAGGGAGCCTACGAGCAGTACTTC; CDR3 protein: CASSSLEGQGAYEQYF
J gene: TRBJ2-3; D gene: TRBD2; V gene: TRBV30; clone size: NA; CDR3 DNA: TGTGCCTGGAGTCGGCTAGCGGACACAGATACGCAGTATTTT; CDR3 protein: CAWSRLADTDTQYF